This T cell receptor (beta chain) was recovered during a study of T cell repertoires in cytomegalovirus infection (dated by TCRdb to the late 2010s). With regard to the full study: The HLA type of each donor mattered for the analysis, because public TCR beta signatures pointed to carriage of CMV infection along with the matching HLA type. General conclusions and limits of the study: In both this cohort and an independent approximately 350-donor cohort, the cumulative frequency of public TCR beta family members distinguished carriers of CMV infection plus the relevant HLA type. The ex vivo response was dominated by HLA-C-restricted CMV-specific TCR beta clonotypes, and the single most frequent clonotype in two of eight donors was supplied by these HLA-C-restricted clonotypes.

Relative to germline, V is 1 base shorter and J is 5 bases shorter, with 9 bases between their ends. The CDR3 starts with the cysteine, ends with the phenylalanine, and has 14 residues. CDR3 DNA only is kept here, 42 bases in frame from base 1. CDR1 and CDR2 (MDHEN, SYDVKM) derive from the germline V gene. The sequencer listed for this sample is Illumina HiSeq 1500. Using fastp trimming at Q25 and MiXCR clonotype assembly, TCRdb reanalyzed the public sequencing data and kept in-frame beta chains. Identical CDR3 proteins give one entry, which carries the most common genes and DNA. Recorded for this sample are about 260,000 distinct CDR3 sequences; roughly an eighth of them occurred a single time. Around 8.8% of the sample rests with the top ten. On this clonotype: Its antigen has not been determined. No much larger clonotype is one base removed from it; base qualities were not supplied.

The sample was PBMCs. This sequence was found in a human donor in good health (CMV status not recorded). Some clones in this sample may be carry-over from other donors' samples. The chain uses TRBV28 and TRBJ2-1; tentative D gene TRBD1, with 5 bases matching. DNA sequence: TGTGCCAGCAGTTTATTACCAGGGAACAATGAGCAGTTCTTC. Translated, it reads CASSLLPGNNEQFF.